This record concerns one TCR beta chain sequence. Its matching antigen is unknown. The TCRbeta library was prepared with unique molecular identifiers. Via MiXCR, TCRdb re-called the PCR reads, giving one row per CDR3 protein. The data contain 250,000 to 400,000 distinct CDR3 sequences, over 20% of them seen just once; the ten biggest clones take up over 9.5%. This sample was taken from a study of T-cell reconstitution after alpha-beta-depleted transplantation in children. Whole-study findings and limits: Diversity of TCRbeta at day 60 was high in some patients, arising from surviving recipient T cells and thymic progenitors.

This CDR3 spans 15 amino acids. V lost 0 bases and J lost 4, with 10 bases in between. The TCR was taken from a male patient between 10 and 17 years old who had a stem cell transplant for acute lymphoblastic leukemia, so the T cells may come from the graft donor. The chain joins TRBV12-3 or TRBV12-4 to TRBJ2-4, with D possibly matching TRBD1 (6 bases). Sample: PBMCs, mostly from graft donor cells, taken 180 days after TCRalphabeta/CD19-depleted stem cell transplant. Here the CDR3 reads CASSLARRGKNIQYF. CDR3 DNA sequence: TGTGCCAGCAGTTTAGCGCGTAGGGGGAAAAACATTCAGTACTTC.